Presented here are 29 T cell receptor beta chains from one specimen sequenced in a study of T-cell reconstitution after alpha-beta-depleted transplantation in children. Unique molecular identifiers were built into the TCRbeta library. TCRdb itself ran the PCR reads through MiXCR, one entry per CDR3 protein. The data show hundreds of thousands of distinct CDR3 sequences, roughly 15% seen once. The sequencing here drew on PBMCs from the stem cell graft donor, taken from the stem cell graft. These receptors originate from a human donor who donated a stem cell graft to a child with acute myeloid leukemia.

The chain carries TRBV29-1 and TRBJ2-1; D not certain. The CDR3 covers 19 residues. Germline lookup yields CDR1 SQVTM and CDR2 ANQGSEA. V gave up 3 bases and J gave up 0 bases, with 24 bases separating them. CDR3 protein: CSVDRKGDTRRPSYNEQFF. CDR3 bases: TGCAGCGTTGATCGGAAGGGTGACACGAGGAGACCCTCCTACAATGAGCAGTTCTTC.

This clonotype was found many times. The chain carries TRBV20-1 and TRBJ1-5, with 9 bases aligning to TRBD1. Germline trimming cut 6 bases from V and 0 bases from J; bases unmatched to any gene: 6. This CDR3 contains 15 residues. Germline CDR1 reads DFQATT; CDR2 reads SNEGSKA (reference sequence). In DNA, the CDR3 is TGCAGTGCCAGGGACAGGGCGTTTAGCAATCAGCCCCAGCATTTT. Translation gives CSARDRAFSNQPQHF.

This clonotype has only a few counts. J is TRBJ1-5 and V is TRBV12-3 or TRBV12-4; 9 bases fit TRBD1. This CDR3 spans 15 amino acids. The trim removed 3 bases at V and 4 bases at J, leaving 4 bases unmatched. This CDR3 reads CASSLVGTGNQPQHF. DNA for the CDR3: TGTGCCAGCAGTTTGGTAGGGACAGGGAATCAGCCCCAGCATTTT.

This clonotype was recorded once. The V and J genes are TRBV24-1 and TRBJ2-3; 8 bases fit TRBD2. This CDR3 is 16 amino acids long. CDR1 and CDR2 from the germline V gene are KGHDR and SFDVKD. The V segment lost 9 bases and the J segment 0 bases; nucleotides outside the gene matches: 10. The CDR3 region has the DNA TGTGCCACCGCCGGGGGGGACGGACAAAGCACAGATACGCAGTATTTT. This translates into CATAGGDGQSTDTQYF.

This clonotype was seen many times. V gene TRBV13 combines with J gene TRBJ2-5; D possibly uses TRBD1 or TRBD2 (6 bases each). This CDR3 region has 16 residues. V lost 4 bases and J lost 5, with 20 bases in between. Looked up from germline, CDR1 is PRHDT and CDR2 is FYEKMQ (reference sequence). The CDR3 sequence is CASSSSGGLGQETQYF. DNA of the CDR3: TGTGCCAGCAGCTCCTCCGGGGGCCTAGGGCAGGAGACCCAGTACTTC.

In its sample, this clonotype was seen a few times. The V gene is TRBV12-2, the J gene TRBJ1-5; TRBD1, the D gene given by the table, was not confirmed from the DNA. TRBV12-2 is assigned pseudogene status. The CDR3 length is 17 residues. This CDR3 is CASRSDRGPTSNQPQHF. CDR3 nucleotides: TGTGCAAGTCGCTCAGACAGGGGGCCAACGAGCAATCAGCCCCAGCATTTT.

The sample holds a few counts of this clonotype. The chain combines TRBV7-8 with TRBJ2-5; D is tentatively TRBD1 or TRBD2 (5 bases each). Trimming cost V 3 bases and J 3 bases, with 17 bases left between them. The CDR3 is 16 amino acids. Germline V gene data show CDR1 as SGHVS and CDR2 as FQNEAQ. Here the CDR3 DNA reads TGTGCCAGCAGCTTTTCCAGGGTTTGGGGGAAAGAGACCCAGTACTTC. Amino acid sequence: CASSFSRVWGKETQYF. The whole variable domain, remainder taken from reference TRBV7-8 and TRBJ2-5, is GAGVSQSPRYKVAKRGQDVALRCDPISGHVSLFWYQQALGQGPEFLTYFQNEAQLDKSGLPSDRFFAERPEGSVSTLKIQRTQQEDSAVYLCASSFSRVWGKETQYFGPGTRLLVL.

A few counts support this clonotype. This rearrangement joins TRBV7-9 to TRBJ1-1, with D perhaps matching TRBD1 (5 bases). With 4 bases removed from V and 1 base from J, the gap between germline ends came to 13 bases. The germline V gene encodes CDR1 SEHNR and CDR2 FQNEAQ (reference sequence). The CDR3 is 15 amino acids. The CDR3, as DNA: TGTGCCAGCAGCTCGCTGGGGGGTGGGAACACTGAAGCTTTCTTT. Its protein product is CASSSLGGGNTEAFF.

In this sample, this clonotype turned up many times. This sequence joins TRBV7-2 and TRBJ2-5; tentative D call: TRBD2 (6 bases). V was pared by 5 bases and J by 5 bases, with 15 bases between. CDR3 length: 14 amino acids. The germline V gene encodes CDR1 SGHTA and CDR2 FQGNSA. CDR3 residues: CASSDELGRETQYF. CDR3 sequence (DNA): TGTGCCAGCAGCGATGAGCTGGGGAGGGAGACCCAGTACTTC.

The genes are TRBV6-2 or TRBV6-3 and TRBJ1-1, with D perhaps matching TRBD1 (6 bases). This CDR3 comprises 14 residues. V was pared by 5 bases and J by 6 bases, with 16 bases between. Germline loops: CDR1 MNHEY, CDR2 SVGEGT. The CDR3 spells CASSQQGEVAEAFF. In DNA form, the CDR3 reads TGTGCCAGCAGTCAACAGGGTGAGGTCGCTGAAGCTTTCTTT.

This clonotype was seen at least ten times. This rearrangement joins TRBV4-3 to TRBJ1-2; D remains ambiguous. The CDR3 spans 14 residues. V was trimmed by 1 base and J by 6 bases, leaving 12 bases between them. CDR1 LGHNA and CDR2 YSLEER come from the germline V gene. The CDR3 DNA reads TGCGCCAGCAGCCAAGGTGTGACAAATAATGGCTACACCTTC. Protein: CASSQGVTNNGYTF.

This rearrangement joins TRBV6-4 to TRBJ2-2, with no clear D. Germline V gene sequence: CDR1 MRHNA, CDR2 SNTAGT. Trimming pared 3 bases from V and 2 bases from J, leaving 7 bases between. This CDR3 is 14 amino acids long. CDR3 nucleotides: TGTGCCAGCAGTGAAGGCTTTAACACCGGGGAGCTGTTTTTT. This translates into CASSEGFNTGELFF.

This clonotype was observed once. The chain couples TRBV7-9 to TRBJ2-1; 11 bases are a match to TRBD2. The CDR3 contains 15 residues. CDR1 is SEHNR and CDR2 is FQNEAQ in the germline V gene (reference sequence). J gave up 7 bases and V 5 bases, and 7 bases lay outside the gene matches. In DNA, the CDR3 is TGTGCCAGCAGCCCAGTAGCGGGGGGGCCTAATGAGCAGTTCTTC. It specifies CASSPVAGGPNEQFF.

This clonotype has more than one count but fewer than ten. The chain carries TRBV5-4 and TRBJ2-2; D possibly corresponds to TRBD1 (5 bases). V was shortened by 5 bases and J by 1 base, with 15 bases between the two germline ends. The germline V gene has CDR1 SGHNT and CDR2 YYREEE (reference sequence). This CDR3 has 16 amino acids. CDR3 sequence: CASSLIGAMNTGELFF. CDR3 in DNA: TGTGCCAGCAGTCTTATTGGGGCCATGAACACCGGGGAGCTGTTTTTT.

This clonotype was counted a few times. V gene TRBV24-1 combines with J gene TRBJ2-5, with D unresolved. The CDR3 is 13 amino acids. The V end was cut by 0 bases, the J end by 4 bases, with 5 bases between. In germline, CDR1 is KGHDR, CDR2 SFDVKD. CDR3 loop: CATSDLYAETQYF. DNA for the CDR3: TGTGCCACCAGTGATTTGTATGCAGAGACCCAGTACTTC.

The rearrangement joins TRBV20-1 to TRBJ1-1, with 8 bases fitting TRBD1. This CDR3 contains 14 residues. The V and J ends lost 3 bases and 4 bases, in that order; junction bases with no gene match: 7. In germline, CDR1 is DFQATT, CDR2 SNEGSKA (reference sequence). CDR3 in DNA: TGCAGTGCTAGGGCAGGGGGCCTGGGCACTGAAGCTTTCTTT. Translating it yields CSARAGGLGTEAFF.

This clonotype was seen at least ten times. The chain recombines TRBV29-1 with TRBJ2-2; D remains ambiguous. Per the germline V gene, CDR1 is SQVTM and CDR2 is ANQGSEA. V was cut by 3 bases and J by 0 bases, with 11 bases left in between. CDR3 length: 15 residues. The CDR3 protein is CSVDPQFPNTGELFF. CDR3 DNA sequence: TGCAGCGTTGACCCACAGTTTCCGAACACCGGGGAGCTGTTTTTT.

This clonotype appeared many times. The chain carries TRBV6-1 and TRBJ1-1; a weak D match, TRBD1 (5 bases). Trimming pared 7 bases from V and 1 base from J, leaving 10 bases between. The CDR3 has 13 amino acids. The germline V gene has CDR1 MNHNS and CDR2 SASEGT. The CDR3 reads CASTTDRNTEAFF. CDR3 nucleotide sequence: TGTGCCAGCACCACAGACAGGAACACTGAAGCTTTCTTT.

The rearrangement joins TRBV21-1 to TRBJ1-5; the table's D call, TRBD1, has no DNA check behind it. TRBV21-1 is deemed a pseudogene. CDR3 length equals 13 residues. This chain's CDR3 is CASNYVGGQPQHF. DNA for the CDR3: TGTGCCAGCAACTATGTGGGGGGTCAGCCCCAGCATTTT.

This clonotype was detected many times. The CDR3 reads CASSLLRAPNQPQHF. The CDR3, as DNA: TGTGCCAGCAGTTTATTGAGGGCACCTAATCAGCCCCAGCATTTT. This chain connects TRBV27 to TRBJ1-5; no reliable D call. The germline V gene encodes CDR1 MNHEY and CDR2 SMNVEV (reference sequence). The length of the CDR3 is 15 residues. The germline V and J ends were trimmed by 1 base and 4 bases, with 11 bases remaining between them.

Only a few counts were recorded for this clonotype. The chain joins TRBV27 to TRBJ2-3; D is undetermined. V was trimmed by 6 bases and J by 2 bases, leaving 12 bases between them. This CDR3 is 14 amino acids long. Germline V gives CDR1 MNHEY, CDR2 SMNVEV (reference sequence). CDR3 DNA: TGTGCCAGCAGCCGCAGCCGGGCCACAGATACGCAGTATTTT. Protein sequence: CASSRSRATDTQYF.

This clonotype was detected many times. The chain uses TRBV7-9 and TRBJ1-1; perhaps TRBD1 as D (6 bases). The CDR3 is 14 residues long. V was cut by 5 bases and J by 4 bases, with 14 bases left in between. CDR1 and CDR2 from the germline V gene are SEHNR and FQNEAQ (reference sequence). The CDR3 DNA follows: TGTGCCAGCAGCCCTAAGGGAGGGGGCACTGAAGCTTTCTTT. Translating gives CASSPKGGGTEAFF.

This clonotype was recorded many times. The rearrangement uses TRBV20-1 and TRBJ1-6; D uncertain. Germline V gives CDR1 DFQATT, CDR2 SNEGSKA (reference sequence). The CDR3 sequence is 13 residues long. V was cut by 3 bases and J by 7 bases, with 10 bases left in between. The CDR3 region has the DNA TGCAGTGCTAGCCAGGCCTCCAATTCACCCCTCCACTTT. Amino acid sequence: CSASQASNSPLHF.

In this sample, this clonotype turned up many times. This chain connects TRBV6-1 to TRBJ1-1; D perhaps matches TRBD1 (5 bases). The V end lost 4 bases, the J end lost 10 bases, and 22 bases lay between the germline ends. Germline V gives CDR1 MNHNS, CDR2 SASEGT. The CDR3 consists of 15 residues. The CDR3 loop is CASSAALTGTYGAFF. The CDR3 DNA reads TGTGCCAGCAGTGCCGCTCTTACCGGGACGTACGGAGCTTTCTTT.

As concerns this clonotype: This may be a read error, as it is one base from a much larger clone. V is TRBV20-1 and J is TRBJ1-2; D is possibly TRBD1 (6 bases). V lost 0 bases to trimming and J lost 7 bases, with 18 bases between them. Per germline, CDR1 DFQATT and CDR2 SNEGSKA (reference sequence). CDR3 length: 15 amino acids. CDR3 amino acids: CSARDRGGVSSGYTF. CDR3 DNA: TGCAGTGCTAGAGATCGAGGGGGGGTAAGCTCTGGCTACACCTTC.

This chain uses TRBV6-2 or TRBV6-3 with TRBJ2-2; D call uncertain. CDR1 MNHEY and CDR2 SVGEGT come from the germline V gene. This CDR3 has 16 amino acids. The V end lost 3 bases, the J end lost 2 bases, and 13 bases lay between the germline ends. This CDR3 is CASSYRRSANTGELFF. Here the CDR3 DNA reads TGTGCCAGCAGTTATCGCAGGTCCGCTAACACCGGGGAGCTGTTTTTT.

Ten or more counts support this clonotype. The V gene is TRBV27, the J gene TRBJ2-7, with a possible D match to TRBD2 (6 bases). Germline-derived CDR1 and CDR2 are MNHEY and SMNVEV (reference sequence). Trimming removed 5 bases at V and 2 bases at J, with 16 bases between. The CDR3 covers 15 residues. CDR3 DNA sequence: TGTGCCAGCAGTCCGACGGGGGACCTTACCTACGAGCAGTACGTC. Amino acid sequence: CASSPTGDLTYEQYV.

This clonotype has only a few counts. The chain carries TRBV4-3 and TRBJ2-3; D not resolved. Germline V gene data show CDR1 as LGHNA and CDR2 as YSLEER. This CDR3 has 15 amino acids. With 0 bases removed from V and 2 bases from J, the gap between germline ends came to 9 bases. CDR3 in DNA: TGCGCCAGCAGCCAAGATTACACCCCCACAGATACGCAGTATTTT. It encodes CASSQDYTPTDTQYF.

J is TRBJ1-2 and V is TRBV15; 7 bases line up with TRBD1. This CDR3 has 15 residues. Germline CDR1 and CDR2: LNHNV and YYDKDF (reference sequence). J lost 0 bases, V lost 1 base, and 2 bases had no gene match. In DNA, the CDR3 is TGTGCCACCAGCAGAGGGGACAGCCCTAACTATGGCTACACCTTC. Its translation: CATSRGDSPNYGYTF.